Below, one T cell receptor beta chain is given with its context. Its cognate antigen is unknown. The data are from a study of shared clonotypes between healthy human individuals. The assay was immunoSEQ multiplex PCR, and TCRdb's table has in-frame clones only and misses some. The sample holds 1,500,000 or so clones; roughly 95% are singletons and the top ten take 1.2%. Study observations and caveats: Naive subsets typically showed greater estimated richness than memory subsets.

Healthy and HIV-negative, the adult donors had no recent acute infections or vaccinations. The sample taken for sequencing was naive CD4+ T cells sorted from blood. Subset denoted: CD45RA+ positively selected. The TCR comes from a man between 25 and 39 years old in good health.

The CDR3 is CASSVGGQFTEAFF. The CDR3, as DNA: TGTGCCAGCAGCGTAGGGGGGCAGTTCACTGAAGCTTTCTTT. This chain connects TRBV9 to TRBJ1-1, with D possibly matching TRBD1 (6 bases). V lost 0 bases to trimming and J lost 4 bases, with 10 bases between them. The CDR3 sequence is 14 residues long. CDR1 is SGDLS and CDR2 is YYNGEE in the germline V gene.